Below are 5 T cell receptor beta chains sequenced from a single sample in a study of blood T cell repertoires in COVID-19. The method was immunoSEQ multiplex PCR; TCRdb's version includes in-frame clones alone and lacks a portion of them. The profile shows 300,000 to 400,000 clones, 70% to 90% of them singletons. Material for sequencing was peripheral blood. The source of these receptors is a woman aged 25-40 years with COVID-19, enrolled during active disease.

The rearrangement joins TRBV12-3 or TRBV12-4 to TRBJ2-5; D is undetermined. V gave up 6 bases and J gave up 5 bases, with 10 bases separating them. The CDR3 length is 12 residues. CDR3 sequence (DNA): TGTGCCAGCAGCTTTTCTACCGAGACCCAGTACTTC. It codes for CASSFSTETQYF.

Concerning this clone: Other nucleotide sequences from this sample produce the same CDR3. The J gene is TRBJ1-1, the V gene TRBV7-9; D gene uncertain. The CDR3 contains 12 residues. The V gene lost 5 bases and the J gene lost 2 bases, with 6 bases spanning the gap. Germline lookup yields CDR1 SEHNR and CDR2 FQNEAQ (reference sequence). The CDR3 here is CASSGLNTEAFF. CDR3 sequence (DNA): TGTGCCAGCAGCGGGCTTAACACTGAAGCTTTCTTT.

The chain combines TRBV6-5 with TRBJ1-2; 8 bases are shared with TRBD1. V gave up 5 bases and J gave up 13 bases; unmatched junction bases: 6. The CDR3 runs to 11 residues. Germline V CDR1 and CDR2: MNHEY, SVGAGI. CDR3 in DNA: TGTGCCAGCAGTCGTGGACAGGGTCTCACCTTC. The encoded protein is CASSRGQGLTF.

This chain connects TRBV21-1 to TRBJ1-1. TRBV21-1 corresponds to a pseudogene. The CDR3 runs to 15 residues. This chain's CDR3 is CASSRRLLVNTEAFF. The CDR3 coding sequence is TGTGCCAGCAGCCGCCGACTGCTTGTGAACACTGAAGCTTTCTTT.

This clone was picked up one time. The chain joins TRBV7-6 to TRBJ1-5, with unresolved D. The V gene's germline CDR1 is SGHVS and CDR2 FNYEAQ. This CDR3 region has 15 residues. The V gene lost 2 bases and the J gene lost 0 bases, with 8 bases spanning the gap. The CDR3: CASSLSGNSNQPQHF. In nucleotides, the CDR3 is TGTGCCAGCAGCTTAAGCGGCAATAGCAATCAGCCCCAGCATTTT.